This T cell receptor (beta chain) was observed in a study of a mutant IDH1 vaccine in newly diagnosed glioma. As for time point: week 5, during vaccination. With topical imiquimod, each dose of the vaccine consisted of 300 ug of mutant IDH1 20-mer peptide. The germline V gene has CDR1 MDHEN and CDR2 SYDVKM. The CDR3 totals 16 residues. Trimming removed 10 bases from V and 3 bases from J; junction bases left unmatched: 18. A remark on this clone: What it recognizes is unknown.

Produced via immunoSEQ multiplex PCR; TCRdb's table is partial and in-frame only. Of under 95,000 clones listed, around nine tenths are singletons. V gene TRBV28 combines with J gene TRBJ2-7; 7 bases agree with TRBD1. Material: PBMCs, obtained from a glioma patient whose treatment included an IDH1 peptide vaccine. This TCR came from a woman in her forties or fifties with glioma. The DNA for the CDR3 is TGTGCCATCTCACCCGACGCCGGGACAGCAGACTACGAGCAGTACTTC. This sequence encodes CAISPDAGTADYEQYF.